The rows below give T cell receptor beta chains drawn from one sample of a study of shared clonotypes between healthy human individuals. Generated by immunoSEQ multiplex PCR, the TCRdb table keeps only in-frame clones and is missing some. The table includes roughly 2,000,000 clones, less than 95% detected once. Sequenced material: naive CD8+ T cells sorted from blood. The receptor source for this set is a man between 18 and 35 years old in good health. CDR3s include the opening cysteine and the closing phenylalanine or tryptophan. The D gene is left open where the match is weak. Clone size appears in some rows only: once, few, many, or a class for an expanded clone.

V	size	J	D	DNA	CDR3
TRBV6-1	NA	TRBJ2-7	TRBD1	TGTGCCAGCAGCTCGGACAGGGGGTACGAGCAGTACTTC	CASSSDRGYEQYF
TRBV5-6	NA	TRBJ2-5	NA	TGTGCCAGCAGCCCGAATCAGGCGGAGCGGTGGGAGACCCAGTACTTC	CASSPNQAERWETQYF
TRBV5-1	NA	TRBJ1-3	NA	TGCGCCAGCAGCTTGGGGGGGATCGGAAACACCATATATTTT	CASSLGGIGNTIYF
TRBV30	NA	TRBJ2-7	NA	TGTGCCTGGAGTGTACAGCCCCTCCAGGACGAGCAGTACTTC	CAWSVQPLQDEQYF
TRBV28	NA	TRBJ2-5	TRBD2	TGTGCCAGCAGTTTGGATAGCGGGGGTTTGGAGACCCAGTACTTC	CASSLDSGGLETQYF
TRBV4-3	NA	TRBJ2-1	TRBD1	TGCGCCAGCAGCCCGGCAAGATCGGGACAGGGGATGGAGAATGAGCAGTTCTTC	CASSPARSGQGMENEQFF
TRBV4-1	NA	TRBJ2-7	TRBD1	TGCGCCAGCAGCCAAGATACGTCGGGACAGTTGTACTTC	CASSQDTSGQLYF
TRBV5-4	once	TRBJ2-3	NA	TGTGCCAGCAGCTTGGCCGGTCAAATGATCACAGATACGCAGTATTTT	CASSLAGQMITDTQYF
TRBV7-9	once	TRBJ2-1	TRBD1	TGTGCCAGCAGCTTAACCGGGACAGACAATGAGCAGTTCTTC	CASSLTGTDNEQFF
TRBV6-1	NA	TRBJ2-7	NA	TGTGCCAGCAGTGAAGCGCTACAGGCAGAGTCCTACGAGCAGTACTTC	CASSEALQAESYEQYF
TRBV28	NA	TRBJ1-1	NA	TGTGCCAGCAGTTTTCTCCTTCCGGGGTCGAGCACTGAAGCTTTCTTT	CASSFLLPGSSTEAFF
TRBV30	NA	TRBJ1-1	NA	TGTGCCTGGAGTGTAGAGGGGGGGACTGAAGCTTTCTTT	CAWSVEGGTEAFF
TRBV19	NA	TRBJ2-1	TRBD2	TGTGCCAGTAGTCCCTCCAGCGGGGGGTCCTACAATGAGCAGTTCTTC	CASSPSSGGSYNEQFF
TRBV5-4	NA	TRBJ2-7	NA	TGTGCCAGCAGCGACGGGGGGCGGCAGTACTTC	CASSDGGRQYF
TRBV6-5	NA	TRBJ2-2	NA	TGTGCCAGCAGTTTCAGGGATACGAACACCGGGGAGCTGTTTTTT	CASSFRDTNTGELFF
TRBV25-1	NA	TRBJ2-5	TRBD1	TGTGCCAGCAGTGAATCATCCTTGGGACAGATAGAGACCCAGTACTTC	CASSESSLGQIETQYF
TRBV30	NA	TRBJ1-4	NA	TGTGCCTTGGACGGAACAACTAATGAAAAACTGTTTTTT	CALDGTTNEKLFF
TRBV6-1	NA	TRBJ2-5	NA	TGTGCCAGCAGTGAATATGGGGGACTCCAAGAGACCCAGTACTTC	CASSEYGGLQETQYF
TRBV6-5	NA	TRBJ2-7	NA	TGTGCCAGCAGTTACGGAGGGGAAGGGTCCTACGAGCAGTACTTC	CASSYGGEGSYEQYF
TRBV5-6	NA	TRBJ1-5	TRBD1	TGTGCCAGCAGCGATGACAGGGGGCTGGGCAATCAGCCCCAGCATTTT	CASSDDRGLGNQPQHF
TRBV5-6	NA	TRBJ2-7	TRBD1	TGTGCCACTGGACAGGGAGGCTACGAGCAGTACTTC	CATGQGGYEQYF
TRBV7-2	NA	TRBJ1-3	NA	TGTGCCAGCAGCCCAATAGACGGGAGCTCTGGAAACACCATATATTTT	CASSPIDGSSGNTIYF
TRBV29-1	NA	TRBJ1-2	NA	TGCAGCGTTGTTGGGACCGACACTAACTATGGCTACACCTTC	CSVVGTDTNYGYTF
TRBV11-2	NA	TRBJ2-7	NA	TGTGCCAGCAGCTTAGGCCGACTAGGCTCCTACGAGCAGTACTTC	CASSLGRLGSYEQYF
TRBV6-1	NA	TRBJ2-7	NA	TGTGCCAGCAGTGAATTTGAGCGGGACGAGCAGTACTTC	CASSEFERDEQYF
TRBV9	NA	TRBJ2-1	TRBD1	TGTGCCAGCAGCGTGGTGACAGGGGGAGAGCAGTTCTTC	CASSVVTGGEQFF
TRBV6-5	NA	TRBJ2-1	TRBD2	TGTGCCAGCACCCCCGGGGGGATCTCCTACAATGAGCAGTTCTTC	CASTPGGISYNEQFF
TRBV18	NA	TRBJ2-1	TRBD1	TGTGCCAGCTCAACCGGACAGGGGTACAATGAGCAGTTCTTC	CASSTGQGYNEQFF
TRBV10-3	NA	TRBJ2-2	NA	TGTGCCATCAGTATGCGGGAAAGGGCGGACACCGGGGAGCTGTTTTTT	CAISMRERADTGELFF
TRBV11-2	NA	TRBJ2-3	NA	TGTGCCAGCAGCTCATCCGTCTACAGGGGAGGCCCAGATACGCAGTATTTT	CASSSSVYRGGPDTQYF
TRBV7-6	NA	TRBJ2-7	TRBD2	TGTGCCAGCAGCTTAGACGGACTAGCGGGAGAGTTAGACGAGCAGTACTTC	CASSLDGLAGELDEQYF
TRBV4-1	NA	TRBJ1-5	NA	TGCGCCAGCAGCCAGGGGACGGTGGGTCAGCCCCAGCATTTT	CASSQGTVGQPQHF
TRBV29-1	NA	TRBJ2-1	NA	TGCAGCGCCGCGAATACAGGAGTCCCGGACAGTGAGCAGTTCTTC	CSAANTGVPDSEQFF
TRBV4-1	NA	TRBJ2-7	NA	TGCGCCAGCAGCCAAGTTAGCAGCTACGAGCAGTACTTC	CASSQVSSYEQYF
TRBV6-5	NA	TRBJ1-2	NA	TGTGCCAGCAGTCAACAGGGAAGTTCGTATGGCTACACCTTC	CASSQQGSSYGYTF
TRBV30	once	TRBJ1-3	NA	TGTGCCTGGAGTGTGGTCGGAAACACCATATATTTT	CAWSVVGNTIYF
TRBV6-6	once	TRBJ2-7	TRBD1	TGTGCCAGCACGACAGGGGGCTACGAGCAGTACTTC	CASTTGGYEQYF
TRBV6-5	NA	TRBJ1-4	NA	TGTGCCAGCAGTTATTCCCGGGAAGCCGCTAATGAAAAACTGTTTTTT	CASSYSREAANEKLFF
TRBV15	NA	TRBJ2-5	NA	TGTGCCACCAGCAGAGTTGGGGGGAGGATAGAGCGCGACAAGCAAGAGACCCAGTACTTC	CATSRVGGRIERDKQETQYF
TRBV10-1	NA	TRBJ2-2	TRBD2	TGCGCCAGCAGTAGGACTAGCGGGGCTTCCACCGGGGAGCTGTTTTTT	CASSRTSGASTGELFF
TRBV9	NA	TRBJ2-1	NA	TGTGCCAGCAGCGTGGGCGGGGGCCTAGGTAGCGAGCAGTTCTTC	CASSVGGGLGSEQFF
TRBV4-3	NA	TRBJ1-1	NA	TGCGCCAGCAGCCAAGAGGAGGGGAACACTGAAGCTTTCTTT	CASSQEEGNTEAFF
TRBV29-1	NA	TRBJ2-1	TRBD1	TGCAGCGTACAAGGACAGGCTGGGGACTACAATGAGCAGTTCTTC	CSVQGQAGDYNEQFF
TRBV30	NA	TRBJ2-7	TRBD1	TGTGCCTGGAGTGAGACAGGGGGCGTATGGGAGCAGTACTTC	CAWSETGGVWEQYF
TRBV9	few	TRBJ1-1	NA	TGTGCCAGCAGCGTACATCCTGAACAGGAGGAAGCTTTCTTT	CASSVHPEQEEAFF